This T cell receptor (beta chain) was sequenced for a study of blood T cells in healthy people across ages. This clonotype has a handful of counts. Its antigen is unidentified. A second PCR of roughly 7 to 11 cycles used a sample-barcoded 5' primer and a J-beta primer mix. Each cDNA molecule, via a template-switch adaptor with 12 random nucleotides, was tagged. One entry per CDR3 protein, called by TCRdb with MiXCR from the 5' RACE reads. This table has 650,000 to 700,000 distinct CDR3 sequences, 32% appearing once. Isolation yielded PBMCs, at least 6 million per sample, in every case. Findings of the study overall: Researchers said unsorted PBMCs prevented a conclusive naive versus antigen-experienced comparison.

This clonotype was sampled from a woman aged 80 or over in good health. What was sequenced was blood.

DNA of the CDR3: TGCGCCAGCAGCCAAGAACTAGCGGGGAGAGAGACCCAGTACTTC. Amino acids: CASSQELAGRETQYF. V is TRBV4-1 and J is TRBJ2-5; TRBD2 aligns across 10 bases. V gave up 0 bases and J gave up 4 bases; unmatched junction bases: 2. The length of the CDR3 is 15 residues. The germline V gene has CDR1 MGHRA and CDR2 YSYEKL.